The 23 T cell receptor beta chains in this list originate from one sample, sequenced in a study of post-analysis software for immune sequencing data. Overall study results and limits: Four to six TRBV segments were more frequent in patients than controls; TRBV5-6, TRBV5-1 and TRBV20-1 belonged to this group.

The antigens these receptors bind are not known. Presence of unique molecular identifiers characterized the TCR beta cDNA libraries. TCRdb re-analysed the PCR reads in MiXCR, keeping a single row per CDR3 protein. The sample lists hundreds of thousands of distinct CDR3 sequences, 44% seen once, with about 1.8% in the top ten. Sequencing input: blood. Source of these receptors: a girl aged 10 to 17 with multiple sclerosis.

This clonotype came up many times. The chain joins TRBV7-8 to TRBJ2-1; 8 positions agree with TRBD2. Per germline, CDR1 SGHVS and CDR2 FQNEAQ. CDR3 size: 14 residues. V trimming: 1 base; J trimming: 7 bases; junction bases outside the gene matches: 3. CDR3 in amino acids: CASSLGLAPNEQFF. The CDR3 DNA sequence: TGTGCCAGCAGCTTAGGACTAGCGCCTAATGAGCAGTTCTTC.

This chain joins TRBV4-1 and TRBJ2-5; a possible D gene is TRBD2 (6 bases). The CDR3 covers 15 residues. Germline V gene sequence: CDR1 MGHRA, CDR2 YSYEKL. The germline V and J ends were trimmed by 0 bases and 5 bases, with 13 bases remaining between them. CDR3 region: CASSQDSLASETQYF. The CDR3 region has the DNA TGCGCCAGCAGCCAAGATAGTCTAGCGTCGGAGACCCAGTACTTC.

V gene TRBV5-1 combines with J gene TRBJ1-2; 8 nucleotides match TRBD1. The trim removed 0 bases at V and 6 bases at J, leaving 7 bases unmatched. Germline loops: CDR1 SGHRS, CDR2 YFSETQ. The CDR3 consists of 15 residues. The chain's CDR3 is CASSLAVRGQDGYTF. The CDR3 nucleotides are TGCGCCAGCAGCTTGGCAGTCAGGGGGCAAGATGGCTACACCTTC.

The chain joins TRBV10-3 to TRBJ1-4; D uncertain. CDR1 is ENHRY and CDR2 is SYGVKD in the germline V gene. The CDR3 loop spans 16 amino acids. V lost 2 bases and J 0 bases, leaving 10 bases between the germline ends. CDR3 residues: CAISEAPPATNEKLFF. DNA of the CDR3: TGTGCCATCAGTGAGGCTCCACCGGCAACTAATGAAAAACTGTTTTTT.

V is TRBV6-1 and J is TRBJ2-5; D possibly corresponds to TRBD2 (5 bases). Germline CDR1 is MNHNS and CDR2 is SASEGT. The ends were cut back, 1 base at V and 5 bases at J, with 8 bases in the middle. This CDR3 is built from 13 residues. The DNA of the CDR3 is TGTGCCAGCAGTGAAGAAACGGGGGAGACCCAGTACTTC. Amino acids: CASSEETGETQYF.

This clonotype was seen at least ten times. This rearrangement joins TRBV5-1 to TRBJ2-7; D is possibly TRBD2 (5 bases). The germline V gene encodes CDR1 SGHRS and CDR2 YFSETQ. The CDR3 runs 13 residues. The V end lost 5 bases, the J end lost 3 bases, and 12 bases lay between the germline ends. The CDR3 region is CASRRAIGYEQYF. The CDR3 nucleotides read TGCGCCAGCAGGCGGGCCATTGGCTACGAGCAGTACTTC.

In its sample, this clonotype was seen a few times. V is TRBV20-1 and J is TRBJ1-5, with D perhaps TRBD1 (6 bases). Per germline, CDR1 DFQATT and CDR2 SNEGSKA (reference sequence). The ends were cut back, 3 bases at V and 7 bases at J, with 16 bases in the middle. The CDR3 runs 14 residues. DNA for the CDR3: TGCAGTGCTAGTCTCGCCAGGGGAGGGCAGCCCCAGCATTTT. Its translation: CSASLARGGQPQHF.

The chain joins TRBV4-1 to TRBJ1-6, with D unresolved. CDR1 MGHRA and CDR2 YSYEKL come from the germline V gene. The CDR3 loop spans 11 amino acids. Trimming left V 1 base short and J 15 bases short, with 7 bases between. The CDR3 protein is CASSQGPSLHF. The CDR3 DNA follows: TGCGCCAGCAGCCAAGGGCCTAGCCTCCACTTT.

This sequence joins TRBV25-1 and TRBJ1-1; maybe TRBD1 (6 bases). Germline CDR1 and CDR2: MGHDK and SYGVNS. Trimming cost V 8 bases and J 6 bases, with 10 bases left between them. The CDR3 is made up of 11 amino acids. The CDR3 bases are TGTGCCAGCGGGGGGGCAGCTGAAGCTTTCTTT. The encoded protein is CASGGAAEAFF. Using reference TRBV25-1 and TRBJ1-1 for the parts outside the CDR3, the full variable domain is EADIYQTPRYLVIGTGKKITLECSQTMGHDKMYWYQQDPGMELHLIHYSYGVNSTEKGDLSSESTVSRIRTEHFPLTLESARPSHTSQYLCASGGAAEAFFGQGTRLTVV.

The rearrangement links TRBV29-1 to TRBJ2-1, with a tentative D call TRBD1 (5 bases). Trimming removed 3 bases at V and 15 bases at J, with 18 bases between. Germline V gene data show CDR1 as SQVTM and CDR2 as ANQGSEA. This CDR3 region has 12 residues. CDR3 protein: CSVDGEAAGLFF. The DNA for the CDR3 is TGCAGCGTTGACGGTGAGGCCGCAGGGTTGTTCTTC.

CDR3 bases: TGCGCCAGCAGCTTCCTAGCGGAGCGCACAGATACGCAGTATTTT. Amino acids: CASSFLAERTDTQYF. The chain is built from TRBV5-1 and TRBJ2-3, with 7 nucleotides matching TRBD2. This CDR3 comprises 15 residues. J was trimmed by 1 base and V by 2 bases; bases with no gene match: 4. The germline V gene has CDR1 SGHRS and CDR2 YFSETQ.

A word on this clonotype: The junction differs from germline at one of its ends, possibly a read error. V and J are TRBV20-1 and TRBJ2-5; D is uncertain. Per the germline V gene, CDR1 is DFQATT and CDR2 is SNEGSKA (reference sequence). The length of the CDR3 is 11 residues. Here the CDR3 reads CSARDFETQYF. The CDR3 DNA sequence: TGCAGCGCTAGAGATTTCGAGACCCAGTACTTC.

V gene TRBV29-1 combines with J gene TRBJ1-2; D is undetermined. V dropped 1 base and J dropped 1 base, with 13 bases sitting between them. The CDR3 has 15 residues. Germline V lookup: CDR1 SQVTM, CDR2 ANQGSEA. The CDR3 coding sequence is TGCAGCGTTGAAGGGGCAGCTACCAATAACTATGGCTACACCTTC. This translates into CSVEGAATNNYGYTF.

The chain couples TRBV7-9 to TRBJ2-7; D is perhaps TRBD1 (7 bases). Germline CDR1 and CDR2: SEHNR and FQNEAQ (reference sequence). This CDR3 spans 16 amino acids. V lost 5 bases, J lost 0 bases, and 17 bases lay in between. The CDR3 loop is CASSPRGVRGSYEQYF. In nucleotides, the CDR3 is TGTGCCAGCAGCCCCAGGGGGGTACGCGGCTCCTACGAGCAGTACTTC.

Turning to this clonotype: A junction end diverges from the germline sequence, so it may reflect a read error. The genes are TRBV12-3 or TRBV12-4 and TRBJ2-1, with TRBD2 as a possible D gene (6 bases). This CDR3 has 15 residues. The CDR3 protein is CASTLYFGTGNGQFF. The CDR3 DNA follows: TGTGCCAGCACCCTTTATTTCGGGACTGGCAATGGGCAGTTCTTC.

This clonotype was counted only a few times. The V gene is TRBV12-3 or TRBV12-4, the J gene TRBJ1-2, with 8 nucleotides matching TRBD1. The junction had 2 bases not matched to a gene; V was cut back by 4 bases and J by 4 bases. This CDR3 is built from 13 residues. The CDR3 DNA reads TGTGCCAGCAGTTCCCAGGGGGCCTATGGCTACACCTTC. Translation: CASSSQGAYGYTF.

The chain joins TRBV20-1 to TRBJ1-2; TRBD1 is a possible D gene (5 bases). CDR1 is DFQATT and CDR2 is SNEGSKA in the germline V gene (reference sequence). The ends were cut back, 1 base at V and 5 bases at J, with 17 bases in the middle. There are 15 residues in the CDR3. DNA for the CDR3: TGCAGTGCTAGAGTAGGAGGAGGGGCGGGATATGGCTACACCTTC. Translated: CSARVGGGAGYGYTF.

As for this clonotype: A read error may account for a junction end that differs from germline. This sequence joins TRBV12-3 or TRBV12-4 and TRBJ2-1; 10 nucleotides align to TRBD2. The CDR3 runs to 15 residues. The CDR3 reads CAGSLGLAGDNEQFF. CDR3 bases: TGTGCCGGCAGTTTAGGGCTAGCGGGGGACAATGAGCAGTTCTTC.

This rearrangement joins TRBV12-3 or TRBV12-4 to TRBJ2-7, with TRBD2 matching over 9 bases. This CDR3 region has 15 residues. V was pared by 3 bases and J by 0 bases, with 3 bases of the junction left unmatched. DNA of the CDR3: TGTGCCAGCAGTTTTGCGGGAGGGCCCTCCTACGAGCAGTACTTC. It codes for CASSFAGGPSYEQYF.

In this sample, this clonotype turned up a few times. This chain joins TRBV20-1 and TRBJ1-6; D not resolved. The CDR3 loop spans 16 amino acids. V was clipped by 0 bases and J by 1 base, with 10 bases between them. Germline V gives CDR1 DFQATT, CDR2 SNEGSKA (reference sequence). CDR3 bases: TGCAGTGCTAGAGAAAATCAGTTATCCTATAATTCACCCCTCCACTTT. It codes for CSARENQLSYNSPLHF.

In its sample, this clonotype was seen many times. CDR3: CSATGGDTEAFF. The CDR3 DNA sequence: TGCAGTGCTACAGGGGGCGATACTGAAGCTTTCTTT. The gene calls are TRBV20-1 and TRBJ1-1, with TRBD1 matching 8 bases. This CDR3 comprises 12 residues. Germline V gene lookup returns CDR1 DFQATT and CDR2 SNEGSKA (reference sequence). V lost 4 bases, J lost 5 bases, and 3 bases stayed unmatched.

This clonotype was observed a few times. The rearrangement joins TRBV29-1 to TRBJ2-7; TRBD1 agrees at 8 bases. Germline V lookup: CDR1 SQVTM, CDR2 ANQGSEA. Trimming at V came to 2 bases and at J to 0 bases, leaving 6 bases not matched to a gene. This CDR3 has 15 residues. CDR3 coding DNA: TGCAGCGTTGAAAGGGCAGACAGGGGCTCCTACGAGCAGTACTTC. Protein product: CSVERADRGSYEQYF.

The chain links TRBV27 to TRBJ1-2; D not certain. V lost 6 bases and J lost 7, with 9 bases in between. The CDR3 is 11 residues long. CDR1 is MNHEY and CDR2 is SMNVEV in the germline V gene (reference sequence). CDR3 in DNA: TGTGCCAGCAGGGCCGCTGGTGGCTACACCTTC. Its translation is CASRAAGGYTF.